The 2 T cell receptor beta chains below were found in one sample sequenced in a study. TCRdb redid the calling of the reads with MiXCR, one entry per CDR3 protein. This sample carries about 3,900 distinct CDR3 sequences, more than 9% of them seen once, and the ten largest clones take roughly an eighth. The sequencing input was CD4+ T cells from synovial fluid. All receptors come from a human donor with rheumatoid arthritis.

Within the sample, this clonotype is medium-sized (0.01 to 0.1%). The chain uses TRBV18 and TRBJ2-1, with 14 positions matching TRBD2. V trimming: 6 bases; J trimming: 6 bases; junction bases outside the gene matches: 4. This CDR3 is 15 amino acids long. The germline gives CDR1 KGHSH, CDR2 LQKENI. CDR3 sequence (DNA): TGTGCCAGCTCTCTCGGGACTAGCGGGAGCAATGAGCAGTTCTTC. Its translation is CASSLGTSGSNEQFF.

This clonotype was seen more than once but under ten times. V is TRBV3-2 and J is TRBJ2-4; the D segment call TRBD1 is taken from the table without a DNA check. TRBV3-2 is a known pseudogene. CDR3 length equals 18 residues. Written as DNA, the CDR3 is TGTGCCAGCAGCCAAGAACTGACAGGGCCCCTAGCCAAAAACATTCAGTACTTC. Translation gives CASSQELTGPLAKNIQYF.